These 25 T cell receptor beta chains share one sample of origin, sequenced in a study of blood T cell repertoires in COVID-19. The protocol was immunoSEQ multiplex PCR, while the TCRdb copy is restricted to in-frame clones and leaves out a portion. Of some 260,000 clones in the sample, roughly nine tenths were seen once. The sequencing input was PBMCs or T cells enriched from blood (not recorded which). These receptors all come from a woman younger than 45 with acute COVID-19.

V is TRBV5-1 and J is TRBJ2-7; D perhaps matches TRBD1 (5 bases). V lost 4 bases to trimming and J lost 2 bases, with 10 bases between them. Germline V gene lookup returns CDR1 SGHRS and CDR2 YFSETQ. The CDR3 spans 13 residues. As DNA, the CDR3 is TGCGCCAGCAGCCAACCAGGGACCTACGAGCAGTACTTC. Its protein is CASSQPGTYEQYF.

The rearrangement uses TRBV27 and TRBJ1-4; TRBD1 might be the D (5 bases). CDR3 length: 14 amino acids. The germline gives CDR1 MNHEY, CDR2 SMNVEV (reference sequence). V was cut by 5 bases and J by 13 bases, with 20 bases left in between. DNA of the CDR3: TGTGCCAGCAGTCCTGGGGACTTCTTGGGGGGACTGTTTTTT. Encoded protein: CASSPGDFLGGLFF.

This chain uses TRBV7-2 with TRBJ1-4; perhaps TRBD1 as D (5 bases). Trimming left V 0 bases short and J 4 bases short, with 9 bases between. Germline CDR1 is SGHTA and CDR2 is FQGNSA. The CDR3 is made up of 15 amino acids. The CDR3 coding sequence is TGTGCCAGCAGCTTAGCATGGGGACTTAATGAAAAACTGTTTTTT. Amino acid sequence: CASSLAWGLNEKLFF.

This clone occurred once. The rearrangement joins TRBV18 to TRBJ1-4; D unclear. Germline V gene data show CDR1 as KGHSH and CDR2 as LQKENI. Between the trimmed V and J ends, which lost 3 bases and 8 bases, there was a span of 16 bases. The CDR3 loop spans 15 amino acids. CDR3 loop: CASSPPPEGGEKLFF. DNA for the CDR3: TGTGCCAGCTCACCGCCACCTGAGGGTGGGGAAAAACTGTTTTTT.

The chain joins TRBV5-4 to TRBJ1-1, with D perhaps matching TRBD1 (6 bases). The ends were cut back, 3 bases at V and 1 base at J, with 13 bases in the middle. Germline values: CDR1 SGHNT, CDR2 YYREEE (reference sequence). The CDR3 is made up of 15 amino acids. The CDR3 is CASSSGGGANTEAFF. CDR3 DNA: TGTGCCAGCAGCTCCGGCGGGGGGGCGAACACTGAAGCTTTCTTT.

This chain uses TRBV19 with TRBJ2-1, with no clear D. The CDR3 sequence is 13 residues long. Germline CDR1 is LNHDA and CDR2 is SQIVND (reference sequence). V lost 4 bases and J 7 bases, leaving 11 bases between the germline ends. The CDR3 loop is CASSTPGRNEQFF. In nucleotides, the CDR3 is TGTGCCAGTAGTACCCCGGGTCGTAATGAGCAGTTCTTC.

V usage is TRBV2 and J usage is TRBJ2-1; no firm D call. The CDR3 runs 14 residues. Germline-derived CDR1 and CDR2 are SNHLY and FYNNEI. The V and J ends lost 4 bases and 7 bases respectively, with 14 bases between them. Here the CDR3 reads CASSVRVVKNEQFF. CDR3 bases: TGTGCCAGCAGTGTCCGGGTTGTGAAAAATGAGCAGTTCTTC.

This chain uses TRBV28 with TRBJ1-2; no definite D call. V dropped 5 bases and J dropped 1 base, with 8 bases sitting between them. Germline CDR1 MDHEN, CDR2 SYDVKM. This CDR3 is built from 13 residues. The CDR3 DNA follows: TGTGCCAGCAGTCCGTACAGTAACTATGGCTACACCTTC. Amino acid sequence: CASSPYSNYGYTF.

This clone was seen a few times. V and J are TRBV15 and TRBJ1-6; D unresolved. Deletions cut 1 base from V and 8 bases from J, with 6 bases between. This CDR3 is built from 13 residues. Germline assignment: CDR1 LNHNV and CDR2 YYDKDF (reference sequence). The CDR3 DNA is TGTGCCACCAGCAGAGGGGAGGATTCACCCCTCCACTTT. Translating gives CATSRGEDSPLHF.

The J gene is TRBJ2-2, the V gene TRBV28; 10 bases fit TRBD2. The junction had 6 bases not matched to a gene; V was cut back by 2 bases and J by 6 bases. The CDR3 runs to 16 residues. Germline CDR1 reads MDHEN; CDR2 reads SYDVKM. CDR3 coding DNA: TGTGCCAGCAGTTTACTCACTAGCGGGGAATCCGGGGAGCTGTTTTTT. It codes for CASSLLTSGESGELFF.

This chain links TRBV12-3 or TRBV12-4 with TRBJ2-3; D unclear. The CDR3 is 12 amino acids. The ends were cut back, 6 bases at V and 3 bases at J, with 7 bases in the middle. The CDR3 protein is CASRPGTDTQYF. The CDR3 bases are TGTGCCAGCAGACCCGGGACAGATACGCAGTATTTT.

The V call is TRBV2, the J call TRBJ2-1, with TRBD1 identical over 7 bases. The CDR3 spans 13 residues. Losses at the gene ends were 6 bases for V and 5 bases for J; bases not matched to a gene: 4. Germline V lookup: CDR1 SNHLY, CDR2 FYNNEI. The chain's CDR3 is CASRSTGDNEQFF. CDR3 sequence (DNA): TGTGCCAGCAGATCCACAGGGGACAATGAGCAGTTCTTC.

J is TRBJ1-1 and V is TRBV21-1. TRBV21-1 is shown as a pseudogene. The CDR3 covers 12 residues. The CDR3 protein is CAATPMNTEAFF. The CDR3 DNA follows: TGTGCCGCTACCCCCATGAACACTGAAGCTTTCTTT.

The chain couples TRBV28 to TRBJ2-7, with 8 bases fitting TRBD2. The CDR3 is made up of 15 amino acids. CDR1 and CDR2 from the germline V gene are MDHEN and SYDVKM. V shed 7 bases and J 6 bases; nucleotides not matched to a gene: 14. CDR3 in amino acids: CASNPRTGGGGEQYF. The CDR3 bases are TGTGCCAGCAATCCCCGCACGGGAGGGGGAGGCGAGCAGTACTTC.

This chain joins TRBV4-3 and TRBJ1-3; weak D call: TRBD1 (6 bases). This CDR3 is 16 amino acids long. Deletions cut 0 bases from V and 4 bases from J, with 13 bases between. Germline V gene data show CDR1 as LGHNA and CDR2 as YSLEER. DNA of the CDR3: TGCGCCAGCAGCCAAGATCTAACAGGGCAAGGAAACACCATATATTTT. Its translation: CASSQDLTGQGNTIYF.

The CDR3 coding sequence is TGTGCCAGCAGCGTCACAGGGAAGACTAATGAAAAACTGTTTTTT. Its protein product is CASSVTGKTNEKLFF. The rearrangement links TRBV7-3 to TRBJ1-4; perhaps TRBD1 as D (6 bases). This CDR3 contains 15 residues. Germline V gene data show CDR1 as SGHTA and CDR2 as FQGTGA. V lost 5 bases and J 2 bases, leaving 12 bases between the germline ends. Full variable domain (missing parts from reference TRBV7-3 and TRBJ1-4): GAGVSQTPSNKVTEKGKYVELRCDPISGHTALYWYRQSLGQGPEFLIYFQGTGAADDSGLPNDRFFAVRPEGSVSTLKIQRTERGDSAVYLCASSVTGKTNEKLFFGSGTQLSVL.

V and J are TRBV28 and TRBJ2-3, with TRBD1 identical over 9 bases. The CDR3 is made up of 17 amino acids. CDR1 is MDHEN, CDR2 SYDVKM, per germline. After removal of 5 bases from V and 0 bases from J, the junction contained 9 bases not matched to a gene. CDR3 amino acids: CASSGGRGTGSTDTQYF. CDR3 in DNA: TGTGCCAGCAGTGGGGGGAGAGGGACAGGGAGCACAGATACGCAGTATTTT.

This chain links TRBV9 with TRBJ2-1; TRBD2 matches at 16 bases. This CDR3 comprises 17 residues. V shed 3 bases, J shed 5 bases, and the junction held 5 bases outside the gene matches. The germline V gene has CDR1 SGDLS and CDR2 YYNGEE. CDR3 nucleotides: TGTGCCAGCAGCGCAGGGACTAGCGGGGGGGCAAACAATGAGCAGTTCTTC. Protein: CASSAGTSGGANNEQFF.

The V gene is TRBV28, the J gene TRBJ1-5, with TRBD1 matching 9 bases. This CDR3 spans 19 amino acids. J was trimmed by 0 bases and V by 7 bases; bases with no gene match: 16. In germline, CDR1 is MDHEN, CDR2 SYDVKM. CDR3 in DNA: TGTGCCAGCACCCCAATATGGGGGGACAGGGCAAATAGCAATCAGCCCCAGCATTTT. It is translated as CASTPIWGDRANSNQPQHF.

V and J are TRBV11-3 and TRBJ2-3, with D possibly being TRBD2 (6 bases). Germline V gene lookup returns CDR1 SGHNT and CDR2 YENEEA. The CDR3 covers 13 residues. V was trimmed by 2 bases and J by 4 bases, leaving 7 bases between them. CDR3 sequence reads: CASSLWGADTQYF. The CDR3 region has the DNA TGTGCCAGCAGCTTATGGGGGGCAGATACGCAGTATTTT.

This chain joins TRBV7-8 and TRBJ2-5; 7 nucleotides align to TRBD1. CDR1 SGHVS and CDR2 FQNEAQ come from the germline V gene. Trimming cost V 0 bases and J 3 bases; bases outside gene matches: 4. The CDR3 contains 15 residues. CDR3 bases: TGTGCCAGCAGCTTAGCTGGACAGGTCAAAGAGACCCAGTACTTC. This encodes CASSLAGQVKETQYF.

CDR3 loop: CASSLTSGPINEQFF. The CDR3 nucleotides read TGTGCCAGCAGCTTAACTAGCGGGCCGATCAATGAGCAGTTCTTC. The rearrangement uses TRBV7-3 and TRBJ2-1; 7 positions match TRBD2. CDR3 length: 15 amino acids. V lost 0 bases and J lost 6; bases outside the gene matches: 5. CDR1 is SGHTA, CDR2 FQGTGA, per germline.

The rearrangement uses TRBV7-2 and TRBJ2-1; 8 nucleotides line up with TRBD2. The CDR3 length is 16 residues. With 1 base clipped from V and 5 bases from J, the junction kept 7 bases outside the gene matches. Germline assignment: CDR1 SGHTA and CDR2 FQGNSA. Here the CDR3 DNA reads TGTGCCAGCAGCTTAGTCTCTACTAGCGGAAACAATGAGCAGTTCTTC. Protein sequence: CASSLVSTSGNNEQFF.

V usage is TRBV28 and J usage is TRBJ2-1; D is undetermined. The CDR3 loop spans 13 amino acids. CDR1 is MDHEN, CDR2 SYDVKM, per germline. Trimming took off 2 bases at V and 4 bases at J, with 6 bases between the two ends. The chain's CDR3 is CASSLGQYNEQFF. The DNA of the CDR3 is TGTGCCAGCAGTTTAGGGCAGTACAATGAGCAGTTCTTC.

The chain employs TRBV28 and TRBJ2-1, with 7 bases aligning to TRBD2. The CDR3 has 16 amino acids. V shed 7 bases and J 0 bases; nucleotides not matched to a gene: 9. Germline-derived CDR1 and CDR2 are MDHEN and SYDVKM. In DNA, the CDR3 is TGTGCCAGCAACACCGGGACTACCAACTCCTACAATGAGCAGTTCTTC. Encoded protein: CASNTGTTNSYNEQFF.